These T cell receptor beta chains were read from a single sample in a study of blood T cells in healthy people across ages. TCRdb reprocessed the 5' RACE reads via MiXCR and lists one record per CDR3 protein. The repertoire holds roughly 700,000 distinct CDR3 sequences, with around 25% as singletons. Separately, the same data were catalogued under a study of T cells of mothers and their children.

The sample comprised blood. These receptors were collected from a boy younger than 18 in good health. Both conserved end residues are part of each CDR3. A D gene is named only where the DNA matches it firmly. The size entry is marked missing in some rows and otherwise reads once, few, many or a size class.

>TRBV12-3/TRBV12-4|TRBJ2-7|NA|NA
TGTGCCAGCAGTTTCCAGCGAGCACTTCCCTACGAGCAGTACTTC
CASSFQRALPYEQYF
>TRBV5-4|TRBJ2-4|NA|TRBD2
TGTGCCAGCAGCTCCCTTAGCGGGGGGGTAAGTGGCAAAAACATTCAGTACTTC
CASSSLSGGVSGKNIQYF
>TRBV20-1|TRBJ2-1|NA|NA
TGCAGTGCTAGTGAGGCCCTAACGGCGCGGGGTAATGAGCAGTTCTTC
CSASEALTARGNEQFF
>TRBV5-1|TRBJ2-1|NA|TRBD1
TGCGCCAGCAGACGAAACGGGACAGAGAACAATGAGCAGTTCTTC
CASRRNGTENNEQFF
>TRBV29-1|TRBJ1-1|few|NA
TGCAGCGTTGCATACAGTTCAGGAGGGGGTGGTGAAGCTTTCTTT
CSVAYSSGGGGEAFF
>TRBV4-3|TRBJ2-2|few|NA
TGCGCCAGCAGCCAAGGGCCCCACACCGGGGAGCTGTTTTTT
CASSQGPHTGELFF
>TRBV3-1|TRBJ2-1|NA|TRBD2
TGTGCCAGCAGCGACCTGACTAGCGGGAGGTCTGAGCAGTTCTTC
CASSDLTSGRSEQFF
>TRBV24-1|TRBJ2-1|NA|TRBD1
TGTGCCACCAGTGATACGACAGGGTACAATGAGCAGTTCTTC
CATSDTTGYNEQFF
>TRBV12-3/TRBV12-4|TRBJ2-7|NA|NA
TGTGCCAGCAGTTTCGACTCACAGGGACCTTACGAGCAGTACTTC
CASSFDSQGPYEQYF
>TRBV4-3|TRBJ2-5|NA|NA
TGCGCCAGCAGCCAAGACGGGCGGGGGACAGAACAAGAGACCCAGTACTTC
CASSQDGRGTEQETQYF
>TRBV15|TRBJ2-5|NA|TRBD2
TGTGCCACCAGCAGAGATAGGATGCGGACTAGCGGGAGGGTGGAGACCCAGTACTTC
CATSRDRMRTSGRVETQYF
>TRBV9|TRBJ1-2|NA|TRBD1
TGTGCCAGCAGCGGGACAGGCGGACTCGGCACCTTC
CASSGTGGLGTF
>TRBV5-1|TRBJ2-1|NA|TRBD1
TGCGCCAGCAGCCCGACCACAGGGGGGGAGCAGTTCTTC
CASSPTTGGEQFF
>TRBV4-2|TRBJ2-5|NA|NA
TGTGCCAGCAGCCCAGGGCCATACCAAGAGACCCAGTACTTC
CASSPGPYQETQYF
>TRBV27|TRBJ1-5|NA|NA
TGTGCCAGCAGATTAGGGGTAGCTCATCAGCCCCAGCATTTT
CASRLGVAHQPQHF
>TRBV20-1|TRBJ1-5|NA|TRBD1
TGCAGTGCTAGAGAGCGCCCCACCAGGGGGCTCAATCAGCCCCAGCATTTT
CSARERPTRGLNQPQHF
>TRBV7-2|TRBJ2-2|few|TRBD1
TGTGCCACCAGACAGGGGGCGCAGAGCGGGGAGCTGTTTTTT
CATRQGAQSGELFF
>TRBV12-3/TRBV12-4|TRBJ2-7|NA|TRBD2
TGTGCCAGCAGCTTAGGCGGGAGGGCCCCCGAGCAGTACTTC
CASSLGGRAPEQYF
>TRBV28|TRBJ1-1|few|NA
TGTGCCAGCAGTTTGGGGGGCCCGGACACTGAAGCTTTCTTT
CASSLGGPDTEAFF
>TRBV7-3|TRBJ2-2|few|TRBD1
TGCGCCAGCAGCGACGACAGGGGACCCGGGGAGCTGTTTTTT
CASSDDRGPGELFF
>TRBV5-1|TRBJ2-3|few|NA
TGCGCCAGCAGCTTGAGTGGGGTTTTCCCAGATACGCAGTATTTT
CASSLSGVFPDTQYF
>TRBV20-1|TRBJ2-5|few|TRBD2
TGCAGTGCTAGAGTTACTAGCGCGGGACAAGAGACCCAGTACTTC
CSARVTSAGQETQYF
>TRBV7-2|TRBJ2-4|few|NA
TGTGCCAGCAGCTTCAGCAGGGGCAGTAACATTCAGTACTTC
CASSFSRGSNIQYF
>TRBV5-1|TRBJ2-7|NA|TRBD1
TGCGCCAGCAGCTTGGCCAGGGACAGGACCTACGAGCAGTACTTC
CASSLARDRTYEQYF
>TRBV5-1|TRBJ2-7|few|NA
TGCGCCAGCAGCCCTAAAAGTCTTGACGAGCAGTACTTC
CASSPKSLDEQYF
>TRBV4-3|TRBJ2-5|few|TRBD2
TGCGCCAGCAGCCAAGATCGCTGGGTAGCGGGGGGTTTGGGGGAGACCCAGTACTTC
CASSQDRWVAGGLGETQYF
>TRBV12-3/TRBV12-4|TRBJ2-5|NA|NA
TGTGCCAGCAGCCCCACAGGGTTCGAGACCCAGTACTTC
CASSPTGFETQYF
>TRBV12-3/TRBV12-4|TRBJ1-2|few|NA
TGTGCCAGCAGTTTACACAGCTTGAGGGGCTACACCTTC
CASSLHSLRGYTF
>TRBV29-1|TRBJ2-4|NA|NA
TGCAGCGTGAGAGGAAGCATTCAGTACTTC
CSVRGSIQYF
>TRBV29-1|TRBJ2-5|few|TRBD2
TGCAGCGGAGGACCGGTAGCGGGGAGGCTGGAGACCCAGTACTTC
CSGGPVAGRLETQYF
>TRBV15|TRBJ2-5|few|TRBD2
TGTGCCACCACGGAGCCCGGGGGGGGCTCTCAAGAGACCCAGTACTTC
CATTEPGGGSQETQYF
>TRBV7-9|TRBJ2-1|NA|TRBD1
TGTGCCAGCACCGGGGACAGGACCTACAATGAGCAGTTCTTC
CASTGDRTYNEQFF
>TRBV13|TRBJ2-3|NA|TRBD2
TGTGCCAGTAGCTTAGGGAAGGCGGGAGAGCCAGATACGCAGTATTTT
CASSLGKAGEPDTQYF
>TRBV19|TRBJ1-4|NA|TRBD1
TGTGCCAGCAAACAGGGGGAAAAACTGTTTTTT
CASKQGEKLFF
>TRBV28|TRBJ1-6|few|NA
TGTGCCAGCAGCCGGGACTGGAATTCACCCCTCCACTTT
CASSRDWNSPLHF
>TRBV27|TRBJ2-7|few|NA
TGTGCCACCGCCGGCTGGGGGCCGCAGGGTTACGAGCAGTACTTC
CATAGWGPQGYEQYF
>TRBV7-2|TRBJ2-1|NA|NA
TGTGCCAGCAGCTTACCGGGACCCTTTGAGCAGTTCTTC
CASSLPGPFEQFF
>TRBV2|TRBJ1-2|NA|NA
TGTGCCAGCCTACTTATCCCCGGGGTGAAAGACGATGACTACACCTTC
CASLLIPGVKDDDYTF
>TRBV10-3|TRBJ2-5|few|TRBD2
TGTGCCATCAGTGTGAGCGGGAGGGGAGAAGAGACCCAGTACTTC
CAISVSGRGEETQYF
>TRBV29-1|TRBJ1-2|NA|NA
TGCAGCGCTACGGTCGGGCAGATCAACTATGGCTACACCTTC
CSATVGQINYGYTF
>TRBV6-5|TRBJ2-5|few|TRBD2
TGTGCCAGCAGTTTCGGCGGGAGAGAGGAGACCCAGTACTTC
CASSFGGREETQYF
>TRBV7-9|TRBJ2-1|few|TRBD1
TGTGCCAGCAGCTTAGGGCAGGGGGCGAACAATGAGCAGTTCTTC
CASSLGQGANNEQFF
>TRBV7-2|TRBJ2-5|few|NA
TGTGCCAGCAGCTTTAACGGTCGACTGAATGGGGAGACCCAGTACTTC
CASSFNGRLNGETQYF
>TRBV29-1|TRBJ2-1|few|TRBD2
TGCAGCGTTGAAGACCCTAGCGGGACTAGCAGATACAATGAGCAGTTCTTC
CSVEDPSGTSRYNEQFF
>TRBV6-5|TRBJ1-4|NA|NA
TGTGCCACCCGACAAGGGAATGAAAAACTGTTTTTT
CATRQGNEKLFF
>TRBV20-1|TRBJ2-4|NA|TRBD2
TGCAGTGCTAGCAGGGTAGCGGGAGGGAAAAACATTCAGTACTTC
CSASRVAGGKNIQYF